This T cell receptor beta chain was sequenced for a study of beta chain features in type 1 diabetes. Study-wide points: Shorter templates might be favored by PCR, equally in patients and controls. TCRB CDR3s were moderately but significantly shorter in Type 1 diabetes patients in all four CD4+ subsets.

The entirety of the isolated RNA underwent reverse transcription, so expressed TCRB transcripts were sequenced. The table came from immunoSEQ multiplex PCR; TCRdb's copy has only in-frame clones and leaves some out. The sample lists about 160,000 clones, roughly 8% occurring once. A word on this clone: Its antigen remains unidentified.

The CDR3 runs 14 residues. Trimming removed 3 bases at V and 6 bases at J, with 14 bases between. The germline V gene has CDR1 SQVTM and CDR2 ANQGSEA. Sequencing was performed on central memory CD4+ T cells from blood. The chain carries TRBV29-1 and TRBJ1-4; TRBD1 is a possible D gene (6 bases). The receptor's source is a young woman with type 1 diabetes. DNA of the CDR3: TGCAGCGTTGATAGTCCTGGGGGCGATGAAAAACTGTTTTTT. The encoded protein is CSVDSPGGDEKLFF. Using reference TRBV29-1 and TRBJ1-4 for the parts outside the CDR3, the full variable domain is SAVISQKPSRDICQRGTSLTIQCQVDSQVTMMFWYRQQPGQSLTLIATANQGSEATYESGFVIDKFPISRPNLTFSTLTVSNMSPEDSSIYLCSVDSPGGDEKLFFGSGTQLSVL.